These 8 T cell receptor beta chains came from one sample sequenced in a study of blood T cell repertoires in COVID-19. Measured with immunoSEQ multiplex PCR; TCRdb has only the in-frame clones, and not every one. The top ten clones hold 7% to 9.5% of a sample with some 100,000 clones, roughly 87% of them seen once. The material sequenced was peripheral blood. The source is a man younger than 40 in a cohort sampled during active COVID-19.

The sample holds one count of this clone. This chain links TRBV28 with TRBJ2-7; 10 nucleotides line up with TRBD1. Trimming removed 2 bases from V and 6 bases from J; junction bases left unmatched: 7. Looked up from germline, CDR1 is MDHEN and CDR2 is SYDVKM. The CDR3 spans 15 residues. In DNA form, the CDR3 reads TGTGCCAGCAGTTTAGGAGGACAGGGGGTGCGCGAGCAGTACTTC. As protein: CASSLGGQGVREQYF.

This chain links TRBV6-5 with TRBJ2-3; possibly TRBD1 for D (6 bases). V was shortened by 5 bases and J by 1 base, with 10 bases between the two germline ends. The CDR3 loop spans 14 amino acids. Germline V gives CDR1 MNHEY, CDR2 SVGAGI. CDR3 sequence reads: CASSRTDGTDTQYF. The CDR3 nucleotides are TGTGCCAGCAGTCGGACAGACGGCACAGATACGCAGTATTTT.

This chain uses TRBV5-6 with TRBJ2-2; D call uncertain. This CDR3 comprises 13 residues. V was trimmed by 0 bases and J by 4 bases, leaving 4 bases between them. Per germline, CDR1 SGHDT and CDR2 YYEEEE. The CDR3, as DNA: TGTGCCAGCAGCTTGGGCGTCACCGGGGAGCTGTTTTTT. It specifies CASSLGVTGELFF. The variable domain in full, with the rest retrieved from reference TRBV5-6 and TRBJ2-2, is DAGVTQSPTHLIKTRGQQVTLRCSPKSGHDTVSWYQQALGQGPQFIFQYYEEEERQRGNFPDRFSGHQFPNYSSELNVNALLLGDSALYLCASSLGVTGELFFGEGSRLTVL.

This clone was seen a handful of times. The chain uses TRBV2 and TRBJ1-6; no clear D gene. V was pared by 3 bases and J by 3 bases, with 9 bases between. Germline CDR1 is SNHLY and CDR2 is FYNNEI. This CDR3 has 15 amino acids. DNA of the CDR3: TGTGCCAGCAGTGAGCCGGGAGACTATAATTCACCCCTCCACTTT. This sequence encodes CASSEPGDYNSPLHF. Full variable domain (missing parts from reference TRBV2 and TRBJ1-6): EPEVTQTPSHQVTQMGQEVILRCVPISNHLYFYWYRQILGQKVEFLVSFYNNEISEKSEIFDDQFSVERPDGSNFTLKIRSTKLEDSAMYFCASSEPGDYNSPLHFGNGTRLTVT.

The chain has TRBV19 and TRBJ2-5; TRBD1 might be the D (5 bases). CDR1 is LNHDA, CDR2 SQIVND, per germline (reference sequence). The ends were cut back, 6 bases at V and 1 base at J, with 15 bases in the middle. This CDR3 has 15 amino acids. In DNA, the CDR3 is TGTGCCAGTAGGCCAATTGACAGACCCCAAGAGACCCAGTACTTC. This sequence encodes CASRPIDRPQETQYF.

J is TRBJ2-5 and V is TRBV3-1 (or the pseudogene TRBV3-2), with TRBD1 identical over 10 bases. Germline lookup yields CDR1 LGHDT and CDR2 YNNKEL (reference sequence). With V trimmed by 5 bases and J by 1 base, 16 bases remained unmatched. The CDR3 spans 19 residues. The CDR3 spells CASSGSLPDRGTFQETQYF. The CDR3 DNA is TGTGCCAGCAGCGGGTCTCTGCCGGACAGGGGGACCTTCCAAGAGACCCAGTACTTC.

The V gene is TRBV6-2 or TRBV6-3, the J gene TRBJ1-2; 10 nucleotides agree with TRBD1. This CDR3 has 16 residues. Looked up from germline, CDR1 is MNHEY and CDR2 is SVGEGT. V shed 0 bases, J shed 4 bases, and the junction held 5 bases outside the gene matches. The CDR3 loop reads CASSYSGDRGPYGYTF. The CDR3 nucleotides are TGTGCCAGCAGTTACTCGGGGGACAGGGGACCCTATGGCTACACCTTC.

Here the CDR3 DNA reads TGTGCCAGCAGCGTGGGACAGAATCAGCCCCAGCATTTT. It yields the protein CASSVGQNQPQHF. The chain carries TRBV7-9 and TRBJ1-5; 7 bases fit TRBD1. V was clipped by 5 bases and J by 4 bases; unmatched bases: 2. Looked up from germline, CDR1 is SEHNR and CDR2 is FQNEAQ (reference sequence). The CDR3 consists of 13 residues.